The source of this T cell receptor beta chain is a study of blood T cell repertoires in acute mononucleosis (dated by TCRdb to between 2020 and 2021). Context from the whole study: Acute-phase samples, which represented the primary response, were collected within 2 weeks of symptom onset. During acute infection, about 2% and 1.2% of blood CD8 T cells were made up of mean YVL-BR-specific and GLC-BM-specific cells, respectively. Mean blood EBV load was approximately 3.6 log10 genome copies per million B cells during acute infection and 2.6 at convalescence. General findings and caveats noted by the study authors: The low acute-to-convalescent clonotype overlap might be partly explained by sampling error, because only a fraction of each donor's blood was analyzed. Only three donors were included in the cohort, so group averages were based on very few individuals. Only around 8.7% of unique acute clonotypes persisted into convalescence, yet these made up most of the response; new diverse de novo clonotypes seemingly replaced the rest.

As to this clone: Base qualities are not at hand, and no much larger clone is one base apart.

For TCR profiling, total RNA from no fewer than 10,000 sorted tetramer+ CD8 T cells was reverse transcribed into cDNA. PCR amplification of CDR3 regions used primers annealing to V and J regions and added unique molecular identifiers so that templates could be tracked. The immunoSEQ platform, including its sequencing and error-correction standards, was used to profile TCRalpha and TCRbeta chains. In the source study's methods: Clonal copy numbers were corrected for sequencing and PCR errors, and CDR3s were defined according to IMGT conventions. Analysis was limited to productive rearrangements and used immunoSEQ Analyzer versions 2.0 and 3.0, and gene-pairing frequencies were further processed in Microsoft Excel. Circos plots were used to display V-J pairings, and MEME together with a custom motifSearch program was used to find CDR3 motifs. The OLGA algorithm was used to calculate the probability of generation of TCR sequences. Clonotypes seen at both visits were designated persistent, clonotypes seen only acutely were designated nonpersistent, and clonotypes seen only at convalescence were designated de novo. Any amino acid clonotype used by more than one donor was defined as a public TCR. TCRdb holds this immuneACCESS table with in-frame rearrangements only. Some clones are missing; in checked studies, unresolved V genes explain under half, and the rest has no known cause. That table furnishes V, J and clone size, whereas the DNA furnished D and trimming. The sample yields some 1,400 clones; 25% to 30% were counted once. The ten largest clones add up to about 50% of the sample.

This specimen's time point label, interpreted: acute infectious mononucleosis, at clinical presentation within 2 weeks of symptom onset (visit 1). The study tracked CD8 T cell responses to two immunodominant EBV epitopes, BRLF1 109 (YVL-BR) and BMLF1 280 (GLC-BM), over primary infection. Primary EBV infection was indicated by a positive serum heterophile antibody test and EBV viral capsid antigen-specific IgM. As a first step, magnetic positive selection (MACS) was used to enrich total CD8 T cells from the PBMCs. A FACSAria III was used to sort live CD3+ CD8+ tetramer+ cells to over 95% purity. A PE-conjugated tetramer loaded with the BMLF1 280-288 peptide was used to sort the cells. TCR repertoires of EBV epitope-specific CD8 T cells were deep-sequenced directly ex vivo after tetramer sorting, at acute infection and at convalescence. Donors were a few people aged roughly 18 to 30 with clinical acute infectious mononucleosis and laboratory evidence of primary EBV infection. Heparinized peripheral blood was collected when donors presented clinically with mononucleosis symptoms and again about 6 months afterward. Ficoll-Paque density gradient centrifugation was used to isolate PBMCs.

The sample consisted of EBV GLC epitope tetramer+ CD8+ T cells sorted from PBMCs, taken during acute infectious mononucleosis. The cell subset or site label, read with the paper, signifies: CD8 T cells binding tetramer with EBV BMLF1 280-288 peptide (GLC-BM). This receptor was obtained from a woman younger than 30 with infectious mononucleosis caused by EBV.

The CDR3 in this case is CASSVSGETFYNEFF. The nucleotide sequence is given as TGTGCCAGCAGTGTAAGTGGGGAAACCTTTTACAATGAGTTCTTC. The sequence is built from TRBV6-1 and TRBJ2-1; the D segment cannot be called with confidence. According to the germline V gene, CDR1 reads MNHNS and CDR2 reads SASEGT. The germline ends are 24 bases apart after V is trimmed by 4 bases and J by 14 bases. Taken from cysteine to phenylalanine, the CDR3 has 15 residues. Just CDR3 DNA is preserved here, 45 bases in frame from base 1.